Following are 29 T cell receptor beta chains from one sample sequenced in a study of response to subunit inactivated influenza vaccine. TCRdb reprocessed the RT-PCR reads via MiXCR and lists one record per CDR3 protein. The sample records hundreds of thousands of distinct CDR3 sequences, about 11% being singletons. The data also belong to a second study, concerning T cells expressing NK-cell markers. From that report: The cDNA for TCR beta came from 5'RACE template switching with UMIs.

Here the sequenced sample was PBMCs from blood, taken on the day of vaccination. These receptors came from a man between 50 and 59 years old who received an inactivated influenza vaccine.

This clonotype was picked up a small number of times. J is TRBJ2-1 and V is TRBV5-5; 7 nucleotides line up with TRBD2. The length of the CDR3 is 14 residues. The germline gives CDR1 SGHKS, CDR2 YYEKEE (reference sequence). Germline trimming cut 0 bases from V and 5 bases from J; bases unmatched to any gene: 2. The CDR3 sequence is CASSLASGDNEQFF. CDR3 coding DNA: TGTGCCAGCAGCTTGGCCAGCGGGGACAATGAGCAGTTCTTC.

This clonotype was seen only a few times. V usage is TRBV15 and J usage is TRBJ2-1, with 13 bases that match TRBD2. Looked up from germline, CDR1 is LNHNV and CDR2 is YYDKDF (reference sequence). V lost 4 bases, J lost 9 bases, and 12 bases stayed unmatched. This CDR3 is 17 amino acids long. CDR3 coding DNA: TGTGCCACCAGCATTCCTACTACTAGCGGGGGGGGATTTGAGCAGTTCTTC. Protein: CATSIPTTSGGGFEQFF.

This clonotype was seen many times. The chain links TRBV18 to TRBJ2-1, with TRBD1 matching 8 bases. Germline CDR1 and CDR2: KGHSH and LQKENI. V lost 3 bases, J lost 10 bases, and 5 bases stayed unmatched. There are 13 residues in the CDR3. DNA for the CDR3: TGTGCCAGCTCACCGAGACAGGGGAGCGAGCAGTTCTTC. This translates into CASSPRQGSEQFF.

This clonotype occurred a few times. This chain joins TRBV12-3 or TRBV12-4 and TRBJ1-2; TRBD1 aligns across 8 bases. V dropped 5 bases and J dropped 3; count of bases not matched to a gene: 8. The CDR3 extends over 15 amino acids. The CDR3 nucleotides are TGTGCCAGCAGTACTCTAGAGGACAGGGACTATGGCTACACCTTC. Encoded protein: CASSTLEDRDYGYTF.

The CDR3 region has the DNA TGTGCCAGCAGGCCAGGTGGCGGCGAGAACACTGAAGCTTTCTTT. Its protein product is CASRPGGGENTEAFF. The chain employs TRBV7-9 and TRBJ1-1; D not resolved. Trimming removed 6 bases at V and 1 base at J, with 15 bases between. This CDR3 contains 15 residues. The germline V gene encodes CDR1 SEHNR and CDR2 FQNEAQ (reference sequence).

The CDR3, as DNA: TGCAGCGTTCAAACCGGGACACAAGAGACCCAGTACTTC. Translated, it gives CSVQTGTQETQYF. The chain couples TRBV29-1 to TRBJ2-5, with D possibly TRBD1 on 6 matching bases. CDR1 is SQVTM, CDR2 ANQGSEA, per germline. This CDR3 comprises 13 residues. Trimming took 5 bases from V and 2 from J, leaving 12 bases between them.

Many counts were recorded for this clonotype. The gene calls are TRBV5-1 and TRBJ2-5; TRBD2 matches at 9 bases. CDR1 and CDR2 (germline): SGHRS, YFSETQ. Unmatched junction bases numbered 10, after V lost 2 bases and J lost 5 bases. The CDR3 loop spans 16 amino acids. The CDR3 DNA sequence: TGCGCCAGCAGCTTCGGGACTAGCCCTGTTGGGGAGACCCAGTACTTC. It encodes CASSFGTSPVGETQYF.

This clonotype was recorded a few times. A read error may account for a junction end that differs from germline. CDR3 residues: CASSLRRYTEAFF. The CDR3 bases are TGTGCTAGCAGCTTAAGAAGATACACTGAAGCTTTCTTT. This rearrangement joins TRBV7-7 to TRBJ1-1; D gene ambiguous. CDR1 and CDR2 (germline): SSHAT, FNYEAQ (reference sequence). The CDR3 is 13 amino acids.

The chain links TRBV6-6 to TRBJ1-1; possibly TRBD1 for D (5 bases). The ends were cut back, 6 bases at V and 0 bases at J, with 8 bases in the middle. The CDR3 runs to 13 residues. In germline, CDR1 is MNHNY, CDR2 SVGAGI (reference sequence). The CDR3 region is CASSRQMNTEAFF. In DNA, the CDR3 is TGTGCCAGCAGCAGACAGATGAACACTGAAGCTTTCTTT.

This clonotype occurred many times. The CDR3 nucleotides are TGCGCCAGCAGCTTGGCTGGGTACGGAAACACCATATATTTT. As protein: CASSLAGYGNTIYF. The rearrangement uses TRBV5-1 and TRBJ1-3; D is unresolved. The CDR3 length is 14 residues. V shed 0 bases and J shed 4 bases, with 8 bases lying between them. Germline CDR1 is SGHRS and CDR2 is YFSETQ.

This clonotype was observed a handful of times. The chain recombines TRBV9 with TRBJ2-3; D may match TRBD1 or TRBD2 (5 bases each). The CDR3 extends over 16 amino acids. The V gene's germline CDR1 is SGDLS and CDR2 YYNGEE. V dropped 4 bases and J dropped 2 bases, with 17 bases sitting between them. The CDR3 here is CASSPPRGPNTDTQYF. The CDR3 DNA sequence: TGTGCCAGCAGCCCTCCCCGGGGACCAAACACAGATACGCAGTATTTT. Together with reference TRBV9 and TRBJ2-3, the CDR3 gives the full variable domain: DSGVTQTPKHLITATGQRVTLRCSPRSGDLSVYWYQQSLDQGLQFLIQYYNGEERAKGNILERFSAQQFPDLHSELNLSSLELGDSALYFCASSPPRGPNTDTQYFGPGTRLTVL.

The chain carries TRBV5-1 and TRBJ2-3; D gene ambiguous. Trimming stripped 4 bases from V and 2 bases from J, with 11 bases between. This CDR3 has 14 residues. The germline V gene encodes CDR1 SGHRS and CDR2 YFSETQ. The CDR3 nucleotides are TGCGCCAGCAGCACACGGGCCCCCACAGATACGCAGTATTTT. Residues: CASSTRAPTDTQYF.

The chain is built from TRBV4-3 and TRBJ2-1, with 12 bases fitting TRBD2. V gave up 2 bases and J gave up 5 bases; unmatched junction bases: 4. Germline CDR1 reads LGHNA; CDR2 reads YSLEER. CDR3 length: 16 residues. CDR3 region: CASSQLAGGVHNEQFF. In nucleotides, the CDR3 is TGCGCCAGCAGCCAACTAGCGGGAGGGGTTCACAATGAGCAGTTCTTC.

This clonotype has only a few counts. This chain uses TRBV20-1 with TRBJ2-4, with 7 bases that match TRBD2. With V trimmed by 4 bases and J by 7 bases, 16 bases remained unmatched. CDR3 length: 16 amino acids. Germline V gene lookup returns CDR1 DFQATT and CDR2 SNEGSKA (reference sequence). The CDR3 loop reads CSATRREKVFGNIQYF. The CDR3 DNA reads TGCAGTGCTACACGGCGGGAGAAGGTGTTCGGGAACATTCAGTACTTC.

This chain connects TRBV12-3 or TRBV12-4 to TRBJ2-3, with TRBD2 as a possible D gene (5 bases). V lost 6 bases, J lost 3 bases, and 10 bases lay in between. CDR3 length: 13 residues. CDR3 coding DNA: TGTGCCAGCAGAGAGGGATTGACAGATACGCAGTATTTT. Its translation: CASREGLTDTQYF.

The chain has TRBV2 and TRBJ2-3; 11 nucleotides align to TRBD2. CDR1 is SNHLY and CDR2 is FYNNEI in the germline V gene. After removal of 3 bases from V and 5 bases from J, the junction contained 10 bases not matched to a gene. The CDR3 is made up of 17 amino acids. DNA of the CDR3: TGTGCCAGCAGTGACTTATGGTTGACTAGCGGGATAGATACGCAGTATTTT. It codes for CASSDLWLTSGIDTQYF.

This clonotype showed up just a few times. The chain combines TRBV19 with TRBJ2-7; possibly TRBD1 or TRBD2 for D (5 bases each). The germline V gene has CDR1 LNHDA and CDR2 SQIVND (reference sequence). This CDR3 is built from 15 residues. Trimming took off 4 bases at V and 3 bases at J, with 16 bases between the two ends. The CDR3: CASSTRDGRGYEQYF. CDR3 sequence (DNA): TGTGCCAGTAGTACCCGGGACGGACGAGGCTACGAGCAGTACTTC.

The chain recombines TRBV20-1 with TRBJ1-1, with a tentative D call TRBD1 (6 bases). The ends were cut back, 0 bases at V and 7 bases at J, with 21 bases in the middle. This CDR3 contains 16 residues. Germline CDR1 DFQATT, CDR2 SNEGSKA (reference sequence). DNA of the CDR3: TGCAGTGCTAGAGATCTTGAGGACACAGGGTGGCTTGAAGCTTTCTTT. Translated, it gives CSARDLEDTGWLEAFF.

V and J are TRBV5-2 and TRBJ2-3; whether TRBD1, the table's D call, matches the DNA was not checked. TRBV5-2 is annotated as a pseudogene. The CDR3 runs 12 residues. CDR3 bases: TGTGCCATCGGCCCCGGGCGGGATACGCAGTATTTT. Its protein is CAIGPGRDTQYF.

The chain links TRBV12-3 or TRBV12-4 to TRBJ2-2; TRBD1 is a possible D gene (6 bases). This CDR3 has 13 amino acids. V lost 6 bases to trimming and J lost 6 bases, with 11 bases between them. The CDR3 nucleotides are TGTGCCAGCAGCTCCGCAGGGGCCGGGGAGCTGTTTTTT. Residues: CASSSAGAGELFF.

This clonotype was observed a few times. CDR3 DNA: TGTGCCAGCAGTTTGATGGCGGGGGTGGAGGGGACGCAGTATTTT. Translated, it gives CASSLMAGVEGTQYF. V gene TRBV12-3 or TRBV12-4 combines with J gene TRBJ2-3; 7 positions agree with TRBD2. The CDR3 has 15 amino acids. V was pared by 3 bases and J by 9 bases, with 12 bases of the junction left unmatched.

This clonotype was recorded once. The CDR3 reads CASKGGQRWTEAFF. DNA for the CDR3: TGTGCCAGCAAGGGGGGACAGAGGTGGACTGAAGCTTTCTTT. The chain combines TRBV12-3 or TRBV12-4 with TRBJ1-1; 7 nucleotides agree with TRBD1. This CDR3 contains 14 residues. V trimming: 7 bases; J trimming: 5 bases; junction bases outside the gene matches: 10.

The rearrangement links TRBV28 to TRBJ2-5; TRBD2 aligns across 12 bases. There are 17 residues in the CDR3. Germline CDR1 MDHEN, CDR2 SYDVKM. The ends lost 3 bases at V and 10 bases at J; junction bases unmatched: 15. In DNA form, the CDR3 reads TGTGCCAGCAGTTTGTATCCACTAGCGGGAGGTCCGAGGGTCCAGTACTTC. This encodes CASSLYPLAGGPRVQYF.

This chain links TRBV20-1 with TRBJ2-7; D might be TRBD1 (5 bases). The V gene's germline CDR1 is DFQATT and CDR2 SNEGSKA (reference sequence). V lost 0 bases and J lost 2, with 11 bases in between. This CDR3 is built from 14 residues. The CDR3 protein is CSARDQRQTYEQYF. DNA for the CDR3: TGCAGTGCTAGAGATCAGAGACAGACCTACGAGCAGTACTTC.

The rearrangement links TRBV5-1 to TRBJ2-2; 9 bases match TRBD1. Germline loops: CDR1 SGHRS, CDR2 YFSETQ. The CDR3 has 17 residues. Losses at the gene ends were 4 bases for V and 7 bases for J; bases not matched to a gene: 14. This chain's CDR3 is CASSLGTGYSRGGELFF. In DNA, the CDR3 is TGCGCCAGCAGCCTCGGGACAGGGTACTCCCGGGGCGGGGAGCTGTTTTTT.

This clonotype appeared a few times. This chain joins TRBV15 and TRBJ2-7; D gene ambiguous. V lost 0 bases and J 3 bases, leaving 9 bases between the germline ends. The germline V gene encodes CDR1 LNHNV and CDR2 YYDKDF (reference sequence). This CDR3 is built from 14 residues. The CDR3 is CATSREHTGYEQYF. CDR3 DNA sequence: TGTGCCACCAGCAGAGAACACACGGGCTACGAGCAGTACTTC.

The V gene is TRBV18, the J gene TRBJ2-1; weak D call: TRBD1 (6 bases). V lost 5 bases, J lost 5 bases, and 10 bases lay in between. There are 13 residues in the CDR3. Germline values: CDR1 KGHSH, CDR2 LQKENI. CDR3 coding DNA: TGTGCCAGCTCAAAACAGGGCAACAATGAGCAGTTCTTC. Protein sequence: CASSKQGNNEQFF.

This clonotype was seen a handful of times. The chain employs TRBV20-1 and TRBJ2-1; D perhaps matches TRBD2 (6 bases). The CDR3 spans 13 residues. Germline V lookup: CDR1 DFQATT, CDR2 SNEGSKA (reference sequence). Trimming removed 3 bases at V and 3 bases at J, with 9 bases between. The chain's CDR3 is CSASVGSYNEQFF. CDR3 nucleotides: TGCAGTGCTAGTGTCGGGAGCTACAATGAGCAGTTCTTC.

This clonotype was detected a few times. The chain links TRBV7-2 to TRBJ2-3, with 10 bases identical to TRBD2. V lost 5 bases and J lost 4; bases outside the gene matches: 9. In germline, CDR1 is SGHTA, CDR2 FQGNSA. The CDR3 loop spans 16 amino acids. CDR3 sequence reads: CASSRSMTSGSDTQYF. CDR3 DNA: TGTGCCAGCAGCAGATCTATGACTAGCGGGTCAGATACGCAGTATTTT.